What follows are 13 T cell receptor beta chains derived from one specimen sequenced in a study of T cells after posttransplantation cyclophosphamide. Clones were read by immunoSEQ multiplex PCR, and TCRdb kept only the in-frame ones, dropping some. Recorded here are more than 30,000 clones, none singletons. What was sequenced was PBMCs. All receptors derive from a girl aged 5-17 years in good health, CMV-negative, and a related stem cell transplant donor.

This clone was picked up a small number of times. The chain uses TRBV29-1 and TRBJ2-7; D remains ambiguous. Trimming left V 4 bases short and J 0 bases short, with 10 bases between. The CDR3 covers 13 residues. Germline CDR1 reads SQVTM; CDR2 reads ANQGSEA. The CDR3 DNA reads as TGCAGCGTTGGAGTCAGCGACTCCTACGAGCAGTACTTC. Protein sequence: CSVGVSDSYEQYF.

The chain combines TRBV7-6 with TRBJ1-2; D may be TRBD1 (6 bases). The CDR3 runs 12 residues. Germline V gene sequence: CDR1 SGHVS, CDR2 FNYEAQ. Trimming stripped 5 bases from V and 5 bases from J, with 9 bases between. The CDR3 nucleotides are TGTGCCAGCAGCCAGACAGGTTATGGCTACACCTTC. Its protein is CASSQTGYGYTF.

This clone was recorded a few times. The genes are TRBV13 and TRBJ2-5; 9 positions match TRBD2. V was clipped by 6 bases and J by 2 bases; unmatched bases: 7. This CDR3 comprises 15 residues. CDR1 PRHDT and CDR2 FYEKMQ come from the germline V gene (reference sequence). The CDR3 DNA reads TGTGCCAGCAGTCTTAGCGGGGGCAATCAAGAGACCCAGTACTTC. As protein: CASSLSGGNQETQYF.

This clone was counted many times. The gene calls are TRBV7-6 and TRBJ2-7; 8 nucleotides align to TRBD2. Trimming removed 5 bases from V and 2 bases from J; junction bases left unmatched: 5. CDR1 is SGHVS, CDR2 FNYEAQ, per germline. This CDR3 has 14 residues. The CDR3 DNA reads as TGTGCCAGCAGCCTTAGCGGGGCCACCTACGAGCAGTACTTC. Translation gives CASSLSGATYEQYF.

CDR3 residues: CASDRGGNTIYF. The DNA of the CDR3 is TGTGCCAGCGACAGGGGAGGAAACACCATATATTTT. The chain uses TRBV2 and TRBJ1-3, with 8 bases matching TRBD1. Losses at the gene ends were 8 bases for V and 4 bases for J; bases not matched to a gene: 1. In germline, CDR1 is SNHLY, CDR2 FYNNEI. The CDR3 extends over 12 amino acids.

The chain recombines TRBV30 with TRBJ2-3, with 9 bases lining up with TRBD2. Germline loops: CDR1 GTSNPN, CDR2 SVGIG (reference sequence). With 5 bases clipped from V and 7 bases from J, the junction kept 13 bases outside the gene matches. This CDR3 is 15 amino acids long. DNA for the CDR3: TGTGCCTGGGAAAAGCGGGGGGCCTTGGTGCATACGCAGTATTTT. Protein: CAWEKRGALVHTQYF.

This chain joins TRBV28 and TRBJ2-1, with D unclear. This CDR3 is 11 amino acids long. Germline V gene data show CDR1 as MDHEN and CDR2 as SYDVKM. Trimming pared 5 bases from V and 4 bases from J, leaving 3 bases between. CDR3 amino acids: CASSTYNEQFF. In DNA form, the CDR3 reads TGTGCCAGCAGTACATACAATGAGCAGTTCTTC.

The table lists this clone with many counts. This chain uses TRBV13 with TRBJ2-3; D is possibly TRBD2 (5 bases). In germline, CDR1 is PRHDT, CDR2 FYEKMQ (reference sequence). V lost 3 bases and J 0 bases, leaving 10 bases between the germline ends. This CDR3 comprises 15 residues. As DNA, the CDR3 is TGTGCCAGCAGCTTCTACGGGGAGAGCACAGATACGCAGTATTTT. This codes for CASSFYGESTDTQYF.

The chain carries TRBV14 and TRBJ2-7; tentative D call: TRBD1 (6 bases). V shed 0 bases and J shed 4 bases, with 10 bases lying between them. CDR3 length: 14 residues. Per germline, CDR1 SGHDN and CDR2 FVKESK. The CDR3 coding sequence is TGTGCCAGCAGCCAAGAGAACAGGGCTTACGAGCAGTACTTC. Translation: CASSQENRAYEQYF.

This clone was recorded many times. The rearrangement links TRBV4-1 to TRBJ2-7, with a tentative D call TRBD2 (6 bases). The CDR3 loop spans 14 amino acids. Germline-derived CDR1 and CDR2 are MGHRA and YSYEKL. Trimming shortened V by 0 bases and J by 12 bases, and 18 bases separated the two germline ends. CDR3 loop: CASSQDGGRGSRYF. Here the CDR3 DNA reads TGCGCCAGCAGCCAAGACGGGGGTCGGGGTTCTCGGTACTTC.

This clone was detected ten times or more. V gene TRBV7-2 combines with J gene TRBJ2-1, with TRBD2 matching over 9 bases. Germline loops: CDR1 SGHTA, CDR2 FQGNSA. V lost 1 base to trimming and J lost 6 bases; unmatched junction nucleotides: 7. The CDR3 runs to 16 residues. The chain's CDR3 is CASSLGNSGRFNEQFF. CDR3 nucleotide sequence: TGTGCCAGCAGCTTAGGAAATAGCGGGAGATTCAATGAGCAGTTCTTC.

The rearrangement links TRBV14 to TRBJ2-1; a possible D gene is TRBD1 (5 bases). The CDR3 loop spans 15 amino acids. V lost 5 bases to trimming and J lost 0 bases, with 11 bases between them. The germline CDR1 and CDR2 sequences are SGHDN and FVKESK. In DNA form, the CDR3 reads TGTGCCAGCAGCATCGGACAATCCTCCTACAATGAGCAGTTCTTC. This sequence encodes CASSIGQSSYNEQFF.

This clone appeared a few times. The chain is built from TRBV7-9 and TRBJ2-1; 8 bases are a match to TRBD2. Germline CDR1 reads SEHNR; CDR2 reads FQNEAQ (reference sequence). V dropped 5 bases and J dropped 9; count of bases not matched to a gene: 12. The CDR3 is 15 amino acids. The CDR3 nucleotides read TGTGCCAGCAGCCCAACCCCGGGACTAGGTGGTGAGCAGTTCTTC. Translated, it gives CASSPTPGLGGEQFF.